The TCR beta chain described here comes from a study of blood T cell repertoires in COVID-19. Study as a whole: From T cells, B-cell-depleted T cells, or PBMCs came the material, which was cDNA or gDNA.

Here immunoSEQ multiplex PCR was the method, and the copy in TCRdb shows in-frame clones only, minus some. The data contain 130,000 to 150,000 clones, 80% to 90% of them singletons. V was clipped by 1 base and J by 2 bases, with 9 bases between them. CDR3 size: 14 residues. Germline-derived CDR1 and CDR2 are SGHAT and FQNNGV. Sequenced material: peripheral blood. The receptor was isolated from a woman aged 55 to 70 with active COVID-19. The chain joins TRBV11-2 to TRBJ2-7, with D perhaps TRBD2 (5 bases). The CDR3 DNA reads TGTGCCAGCAGCTTAGGACGGGATCCCTACGAGCAGTACTTC. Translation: CASSLGRDPYEQYF.